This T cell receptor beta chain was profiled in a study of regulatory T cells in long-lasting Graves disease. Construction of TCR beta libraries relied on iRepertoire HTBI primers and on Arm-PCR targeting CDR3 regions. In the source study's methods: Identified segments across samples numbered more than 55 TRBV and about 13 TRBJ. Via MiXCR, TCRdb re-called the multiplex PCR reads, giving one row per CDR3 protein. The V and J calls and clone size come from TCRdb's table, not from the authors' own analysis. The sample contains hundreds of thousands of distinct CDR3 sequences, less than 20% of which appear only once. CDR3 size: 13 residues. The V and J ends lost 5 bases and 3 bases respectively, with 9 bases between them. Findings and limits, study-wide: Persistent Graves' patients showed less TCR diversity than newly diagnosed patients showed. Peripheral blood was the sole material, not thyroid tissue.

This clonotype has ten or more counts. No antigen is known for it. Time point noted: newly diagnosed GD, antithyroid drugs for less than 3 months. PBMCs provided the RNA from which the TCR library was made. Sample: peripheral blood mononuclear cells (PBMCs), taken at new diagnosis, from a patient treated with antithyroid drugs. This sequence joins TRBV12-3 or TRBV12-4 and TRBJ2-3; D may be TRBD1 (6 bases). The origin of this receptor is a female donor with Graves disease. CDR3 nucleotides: TGTGCCAGCAGTATTGGACAGACAGATACGCAGTATTTT. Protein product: CASSIGQTDTQYF.